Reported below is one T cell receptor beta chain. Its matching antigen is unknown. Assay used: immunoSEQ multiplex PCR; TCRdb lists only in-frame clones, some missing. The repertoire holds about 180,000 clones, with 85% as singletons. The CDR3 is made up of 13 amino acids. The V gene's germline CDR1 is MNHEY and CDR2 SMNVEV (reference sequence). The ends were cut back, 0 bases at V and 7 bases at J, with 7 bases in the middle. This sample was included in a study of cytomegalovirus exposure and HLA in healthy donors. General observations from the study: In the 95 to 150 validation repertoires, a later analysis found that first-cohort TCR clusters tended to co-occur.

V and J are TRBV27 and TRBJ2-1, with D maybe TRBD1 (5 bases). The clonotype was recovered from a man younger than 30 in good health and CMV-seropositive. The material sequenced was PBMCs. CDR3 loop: CASSLSGQNEQFF. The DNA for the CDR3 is TGTGCCAGCAGTTTATCGGGGCAGAATGAGCAGTTCTTC.